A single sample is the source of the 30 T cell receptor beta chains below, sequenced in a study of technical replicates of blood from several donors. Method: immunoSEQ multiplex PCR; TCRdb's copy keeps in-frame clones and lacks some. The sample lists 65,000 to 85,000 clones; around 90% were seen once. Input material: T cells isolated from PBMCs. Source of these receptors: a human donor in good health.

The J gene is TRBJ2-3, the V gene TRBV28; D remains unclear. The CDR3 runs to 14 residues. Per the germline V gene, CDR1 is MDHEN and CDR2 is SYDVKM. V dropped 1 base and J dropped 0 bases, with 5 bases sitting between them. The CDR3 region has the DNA TGTGCCAGCAGTTTATCTCTAAGCACAGATACGCAGTATTTT. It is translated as CASSLSLSTDTQYF.

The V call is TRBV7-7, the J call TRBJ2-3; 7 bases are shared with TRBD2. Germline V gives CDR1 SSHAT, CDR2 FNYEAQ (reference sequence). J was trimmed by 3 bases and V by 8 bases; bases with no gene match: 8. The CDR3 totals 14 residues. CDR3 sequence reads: CASSEGRGTDTQYF. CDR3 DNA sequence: TGTGCCAGCTCCGAGGGGAGGGGTACAGATACGCAGTATTTT.

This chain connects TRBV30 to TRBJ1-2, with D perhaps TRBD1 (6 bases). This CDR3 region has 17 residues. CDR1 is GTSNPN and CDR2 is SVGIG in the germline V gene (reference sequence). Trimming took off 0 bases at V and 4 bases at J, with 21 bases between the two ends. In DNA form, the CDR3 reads TGTGCCTGGAGTGTACCTTCCTGGCAGGGGATGCTCTATGGCTACACCTTC. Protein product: CAWSVPSWQGMLYGYTF.

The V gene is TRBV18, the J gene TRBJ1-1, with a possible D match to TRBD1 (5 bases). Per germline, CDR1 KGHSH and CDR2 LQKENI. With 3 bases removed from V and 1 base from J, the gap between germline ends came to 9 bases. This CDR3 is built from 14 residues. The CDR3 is CASSPPGPNTEAFF. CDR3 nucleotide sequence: TGTGCCAGCTCACCGCCAGGGCCGAACACTGAAGCTTTCTTT.

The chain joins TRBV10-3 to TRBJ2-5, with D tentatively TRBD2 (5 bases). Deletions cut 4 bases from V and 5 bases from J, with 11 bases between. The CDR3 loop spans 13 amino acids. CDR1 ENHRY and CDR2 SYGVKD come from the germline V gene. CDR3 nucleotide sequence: TGTGCCATCAGTGGCGGGCTGGGGGAGACCCAGTACTTC. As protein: CAISGGLGETQYF.

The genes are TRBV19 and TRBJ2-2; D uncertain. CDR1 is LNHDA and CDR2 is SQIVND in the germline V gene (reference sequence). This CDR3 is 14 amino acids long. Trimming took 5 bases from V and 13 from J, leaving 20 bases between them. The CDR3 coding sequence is TGTGCCAGTAGTCTCTCGACGACTTCGATGGTGCTGTTTTTT. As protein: CASSLSTTSMVLFF.

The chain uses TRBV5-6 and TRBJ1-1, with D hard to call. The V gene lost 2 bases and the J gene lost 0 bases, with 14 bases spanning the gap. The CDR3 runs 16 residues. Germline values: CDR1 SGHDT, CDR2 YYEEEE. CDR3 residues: CASSLAGPIMNTEAFF. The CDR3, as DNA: TGTGCCAGCAGCTTAGCGGGCCCTATCATGAACACTGAAGCTTTCTTT.

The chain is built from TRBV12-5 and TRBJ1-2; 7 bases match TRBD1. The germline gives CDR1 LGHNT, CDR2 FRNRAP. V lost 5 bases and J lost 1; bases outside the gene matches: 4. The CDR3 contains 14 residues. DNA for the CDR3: TGTGCTAGTGGTCAGGGGACAGTTAACTATGGCTACACCTTC. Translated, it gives CASGQGTVNYGYTF.

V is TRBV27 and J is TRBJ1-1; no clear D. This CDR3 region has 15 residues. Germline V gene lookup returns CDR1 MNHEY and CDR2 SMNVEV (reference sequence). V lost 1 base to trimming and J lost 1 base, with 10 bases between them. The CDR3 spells CASSLLGEKNTEAFF. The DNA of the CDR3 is TGTGCCAGCAGTTTATTAGGAGAAAAGAACACTGAAGCTTTCTTT.

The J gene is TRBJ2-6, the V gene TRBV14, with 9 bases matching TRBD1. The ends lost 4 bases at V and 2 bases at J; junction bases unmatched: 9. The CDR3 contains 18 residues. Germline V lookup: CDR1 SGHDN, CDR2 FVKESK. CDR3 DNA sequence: TGTGCCAGCAGCCGGTACTTACAGGGGGCCACTGGGGCCAACGTCCTGACTTTC. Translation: CASSRYLQGATGANVLTF.

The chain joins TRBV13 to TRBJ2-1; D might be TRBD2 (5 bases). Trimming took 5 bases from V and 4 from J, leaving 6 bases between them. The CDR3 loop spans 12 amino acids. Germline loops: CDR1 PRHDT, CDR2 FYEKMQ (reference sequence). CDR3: CASSRGYNEQFF. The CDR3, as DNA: TGTGCCAGCAGCCGGGGATACAATGAGCAGTTCTTC.

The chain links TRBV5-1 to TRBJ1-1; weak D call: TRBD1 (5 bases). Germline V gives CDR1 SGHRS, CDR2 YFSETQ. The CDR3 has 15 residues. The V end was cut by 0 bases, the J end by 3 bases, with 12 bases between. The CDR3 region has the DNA TGCGCCAGCAGCTTGGAGGGAGGGGTGGACACTGAAGCTTTCTTT. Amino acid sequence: CASSLEGGVDTEAFF. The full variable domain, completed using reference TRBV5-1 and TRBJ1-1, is KAGVTQTPRYLIKTRGQQVTLSCSPISGHRSVSWYQQTPGQGLQFLFEYFSETQRNKGNFPGRFSGRQFSNSRSEMNVSTLELGDSALYLCASSLEGGVDTEAFFGQGTRLTVV.

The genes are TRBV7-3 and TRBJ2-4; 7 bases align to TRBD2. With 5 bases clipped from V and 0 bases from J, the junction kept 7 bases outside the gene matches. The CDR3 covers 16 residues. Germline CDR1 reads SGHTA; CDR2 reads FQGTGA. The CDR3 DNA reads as TGTGCCAGCAGCCCAGCTAGCGGATTAGCCAAAAACATTCAGTACTTC. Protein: CASSPASGLAKNIQYF.

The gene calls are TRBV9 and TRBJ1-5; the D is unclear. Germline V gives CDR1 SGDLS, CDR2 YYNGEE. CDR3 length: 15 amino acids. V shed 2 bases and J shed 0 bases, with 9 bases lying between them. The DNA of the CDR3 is TGTGCCAGCAGCGTCTCCGGGGATAGCAATCAGCCCCAGCATTTT. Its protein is CASSVSGDSNQPQHF. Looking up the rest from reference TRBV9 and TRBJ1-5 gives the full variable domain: DSGVTQTPKHLITATGQRVTLRCSPRSGDLSVYWYQQSLDQGLQFLIQYYNGEERAKGNILERFSAQQFPDLHSELNLSSLELGDSALYFCASSVSGDSNQPQHFGDGTRLSIL.

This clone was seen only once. The CDR3 region has the DNA TGTGCCAGTAGTGTAGCAGCGGGCTACACCTTC. Protein: CASSVAAGYTF. This chain connects TRBV19 to TRBJ1-2, with D hard to call. The germline CDR1 and CDR2 sequences are LNHDA and SQIVND (reference sequence). The CDR3 has 11 amino acids. V lost 5 bases, J lost 8 bases, and 9 bases lay in between.

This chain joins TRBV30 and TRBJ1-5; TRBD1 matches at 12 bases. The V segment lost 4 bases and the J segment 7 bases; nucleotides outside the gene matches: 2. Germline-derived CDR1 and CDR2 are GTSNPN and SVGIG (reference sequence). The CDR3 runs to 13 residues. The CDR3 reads CAWKGQGAQPQHF. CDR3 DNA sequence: TGTGCCTGGAAGGGACAGGGGGCCCAGCCCCAGCATTTT.

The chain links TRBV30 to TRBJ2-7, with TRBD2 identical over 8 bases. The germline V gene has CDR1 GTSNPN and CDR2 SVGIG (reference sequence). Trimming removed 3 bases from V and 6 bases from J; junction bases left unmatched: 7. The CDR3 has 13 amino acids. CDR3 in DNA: TGTGCCTGGAGGGGAGGTCTAGCGGGCGAGCAGTACTTC. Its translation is CAWRGGLAGEQYF.

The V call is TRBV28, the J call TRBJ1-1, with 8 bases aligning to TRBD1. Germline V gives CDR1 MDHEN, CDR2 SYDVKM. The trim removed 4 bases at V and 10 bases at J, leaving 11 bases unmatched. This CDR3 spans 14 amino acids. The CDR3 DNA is TGTGCCAGCAGTTCCTTACAGGGGGGGATAGTAGCTTTCTTT. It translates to CASSSLQGGIVAFF.

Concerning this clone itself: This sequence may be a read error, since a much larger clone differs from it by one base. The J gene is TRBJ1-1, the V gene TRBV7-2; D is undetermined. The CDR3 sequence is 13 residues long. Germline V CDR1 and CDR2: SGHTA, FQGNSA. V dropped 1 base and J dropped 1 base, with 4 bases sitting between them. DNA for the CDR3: TGTGCCAGCAGCTTAGATAGGAACACTGAAGCTTTCTTT. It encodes CASSLDRNTEAFF.

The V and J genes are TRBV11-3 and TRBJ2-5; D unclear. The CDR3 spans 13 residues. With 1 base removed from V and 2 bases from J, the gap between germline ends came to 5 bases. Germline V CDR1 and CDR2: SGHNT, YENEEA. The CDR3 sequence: CASSLGQQETQYF. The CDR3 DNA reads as TGTGCCAGCAGCTTAGGGCAGCAAGAGACCCAGTACTTC.

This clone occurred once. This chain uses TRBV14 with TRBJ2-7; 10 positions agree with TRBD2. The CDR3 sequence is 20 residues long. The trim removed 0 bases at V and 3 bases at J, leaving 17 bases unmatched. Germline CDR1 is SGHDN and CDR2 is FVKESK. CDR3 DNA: TGTGCCAGCAGCCAAGATTTGTTTCCCTTGGAGGCTAGCGGGAGCTACGAGCAGTACTTC. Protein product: CASSQDLFPLEASGSYEQYF.

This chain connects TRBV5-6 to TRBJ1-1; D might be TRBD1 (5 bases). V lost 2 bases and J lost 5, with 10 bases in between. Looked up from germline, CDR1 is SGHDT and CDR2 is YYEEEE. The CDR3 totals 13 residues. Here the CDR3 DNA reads TGTGCCAGCAGCTTAGGAAGGGGAACTGAAGCTTTCTTT. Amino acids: CASSLGRGTEAFF.

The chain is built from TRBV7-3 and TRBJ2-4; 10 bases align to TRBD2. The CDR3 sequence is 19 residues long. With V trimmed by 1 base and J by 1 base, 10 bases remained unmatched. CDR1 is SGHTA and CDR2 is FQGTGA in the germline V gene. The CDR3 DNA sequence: TGTGCCAGCAGCTTAAGGTCTAGCGGGAGATTGGGGGCCAAAAACATTCAGTACTTC. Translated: CASSLRSSGRLGAKNIQYF.

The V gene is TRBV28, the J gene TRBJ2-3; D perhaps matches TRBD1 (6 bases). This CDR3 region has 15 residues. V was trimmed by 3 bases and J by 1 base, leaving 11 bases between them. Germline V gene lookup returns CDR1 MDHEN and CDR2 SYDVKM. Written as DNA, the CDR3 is TGTGCCAGCAGTTTGTCAGGGGTCCGCACAGATACGCAGTATTTT. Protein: CASSLSGVRTDTQYF.

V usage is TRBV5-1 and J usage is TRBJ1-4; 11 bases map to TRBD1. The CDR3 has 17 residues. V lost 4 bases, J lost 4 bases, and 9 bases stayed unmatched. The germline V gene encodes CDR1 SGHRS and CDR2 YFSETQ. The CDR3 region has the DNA TGCGCCAGCAGCCAGTTCGGGACAGGGGGAGGTAATGAAAAACTGTTTTTT. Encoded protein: CASSQFGTGGGNEKLFF.

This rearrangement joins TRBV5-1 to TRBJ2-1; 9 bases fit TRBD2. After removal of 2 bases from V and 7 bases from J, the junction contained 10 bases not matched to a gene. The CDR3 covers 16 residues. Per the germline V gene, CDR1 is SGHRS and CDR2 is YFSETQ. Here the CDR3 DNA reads TGCGCCAGCAGCTTACATGAGCGGGAGGTAAGGAATGAGCAGTTCTTC. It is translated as CASSLHEREVRNEQFF.

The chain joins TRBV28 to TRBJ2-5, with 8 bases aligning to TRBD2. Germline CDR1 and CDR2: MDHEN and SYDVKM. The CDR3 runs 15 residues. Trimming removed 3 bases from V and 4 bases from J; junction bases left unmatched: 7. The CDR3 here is CASSFPAGVGETQYF. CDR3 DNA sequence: TGTGCCAGCAGTTTTCCAGCGGGAGTAGGAGAGACCCAGTACTTC. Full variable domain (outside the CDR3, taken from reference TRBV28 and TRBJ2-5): DVKVTQSSRYLVKRTGEKVFLECVQDMDHENMFWYRQDPGLGLRLIYFSYDVKMKEKGDIPEGYSVSREKKERFSLILESASTNQTSMYLCASSFPAGVGETQYFGPGTRLLVL.

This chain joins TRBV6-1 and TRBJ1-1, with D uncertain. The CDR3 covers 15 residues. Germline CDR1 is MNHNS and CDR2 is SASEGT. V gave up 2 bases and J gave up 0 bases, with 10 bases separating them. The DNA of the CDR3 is TGTGCCAGCAGTGAATATGGGCACATGAACACTGAAGCTTTCTTT. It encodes CASSEYGHMNTEAFF.

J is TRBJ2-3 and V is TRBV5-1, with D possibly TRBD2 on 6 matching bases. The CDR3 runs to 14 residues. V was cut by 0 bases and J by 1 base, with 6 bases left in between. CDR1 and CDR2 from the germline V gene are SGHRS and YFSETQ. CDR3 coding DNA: TGCGCCAGCAGCTTGGGGGGGGGCACAGATACGCAGTATTTT. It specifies CASSLGGGTDTQYF.

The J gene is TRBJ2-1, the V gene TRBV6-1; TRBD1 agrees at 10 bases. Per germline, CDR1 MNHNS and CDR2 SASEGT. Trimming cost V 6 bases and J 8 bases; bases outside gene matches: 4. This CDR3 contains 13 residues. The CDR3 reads CASRTGGAYEQFF. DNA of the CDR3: TGTGCCAGCAGGACAGGGGGCGCATATGAGCAGTTCTTC.